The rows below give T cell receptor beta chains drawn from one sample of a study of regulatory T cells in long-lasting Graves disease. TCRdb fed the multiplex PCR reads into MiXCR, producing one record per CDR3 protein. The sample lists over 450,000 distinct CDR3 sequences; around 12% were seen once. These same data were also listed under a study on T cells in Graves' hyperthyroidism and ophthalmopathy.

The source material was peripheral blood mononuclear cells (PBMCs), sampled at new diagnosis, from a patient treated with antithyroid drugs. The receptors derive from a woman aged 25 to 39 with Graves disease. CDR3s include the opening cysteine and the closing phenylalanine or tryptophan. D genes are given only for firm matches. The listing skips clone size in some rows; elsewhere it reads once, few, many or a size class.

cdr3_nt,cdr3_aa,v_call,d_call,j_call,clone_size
TGTGCCAGCAGTAATATGGGGAGCGGGACCATGAACACTGAAGCTTTCTTT,CASSNMGSGTMNTEAFF,TRBV28,NA,TRBJ1-1,many
TGTGCCAGCAGTGACACGGGTCGCTCCTACAATGAGCAGTTCTTC,CASSDTGRSYNEQFF,TRBV2,NA,TRBJ2-1,many
TGTGCCAGCAGTGGCGCAGCAGAGACCCAGTACTTC,CASSGAAETQYF,TRBV2,NA,TRBJ2-5,many
TGTGCCAGCAGGGGACTAGCGGGACGAGGAGGGAACAATGAGCAGTTCTTC,CASRGLAGRGGNNEQFF,TRBV27,TRBD2,TRBJ2-1,many
TGTGCCAGCTCACTTTCTAGCCGAACCCACACTGAAGCTTTCTTT,CASSLSSRTHTEAFF,TRBV18,NA,TRBJ1-1,NA
TGTGCCAGCACCTTTAGCGGGGTGGAGGATACGCAGTATTTT,CASTFSGVEDTQYF,TRBV11-3,TRBD2,TRBJ2-3,many
TGTGCCAGCAGTTACGGCAACAGGGGAGAGCAGTACTTC,CASSYGNRGEQYF,TRBV6-5,TRBD1,TRBJ2-7,many
TGTGCCAGCTCACCACCGAGTCGTGGGGGAGGCGGCACAGATACGCAGTATTTT,CASSPPSRGGGGTDTQYF,TRBV18,NA,TRBJ2-3,many
TGCGCCAGCACCCTTTTCAATGAGCAGTTCTTC,CASTLFNEQFF,TRBV5-1,NA,TRBJ2-1,many
TGTGCCAGCAGTTACTCGACTAGCGGGAGGTGTTTCTTC,CASSYSTSGRCFF,TRBV6-5,TRBD2,TRBJ2-5,many
TGTGCCAGCAGCCGCCACCCCGGGGGTGAAGCTTTCTTT,CASSRHPGGEAFF,TRBV11-1,NA,TRBJ1-1,many
TGCAGTGCTAGACATATGAACACTGAAGCTTTCTTT,CSARHMNTEAFF,TRBV20-1,NA,TRBJ1-1,many
TGTGCCAGTAGTATCCGGACAGGGGTGAACACCGGGGAGCTGTTTTTT,CASSIRTGVNTGELFF,TRBV19,TRBD1,TRBJ2-2,NA
TGTGCCAGCTCACCACCGGGGCAGGGGCAAAATCAGCCCCAGCATTTT,CASSPPGQGQNQPQHF,TRBV18,NA,TRBJ1-5,few
TGTGCCAGCAGTTTATGGGCCGGAGACTGGGGGGGTGAAAAACTGTTTTTT,CASSLWAGDWGGEKLFF,TRBV28,NA,TRBJ1-4,many
TGTGCCAGCAGTGAATCCGCACCTACGAACACTGAAGCTTTCTTT,CASSESAPTNTEAFF,TRBV6-2/TRBV6-3,NA,TRBJ1-1,many
TGTGCCTGGAGAGGAGGGGGCTCCTACAATGAGCAGTTCTTC,CAWRGGGSYNEQFF,TRBV30,NA,TRBJ2-1,many
TGTGCCAGCAGTTTATTTGGGGGAGGGTCCTTCTCCTACGAGCAGTACTTC,CASSLFGGGSFSYEQYF,TRBV28,TRBD2,TRBJ2-7,many
TGTGCCACCAGCAGACGTATTGGAGGGCCTCACGAGCAGTACTTC,CATSRRIGGPHEQYF,TRBV15,NA,TRBJ2-7,many
TGTGCCAGCAGCCTCAGGGGGACGGAGGAAAAACTGTTTTTT,CASSLRGTEEKLFF,TRBV3-1,TRBD1,TRBJ1-4,many
TGTGCCAGCAGCCCAGGGGAAAGGGCCCCCCAGTACTTC,CASSPGERAPQYF,TRBV14,NA,TRBJ2-7,few
TGTGCCAGCAGTGGTGGAAGCGGGAGGGGCATTGAGCAGTTCTTC,CASSGGSGRGIEQFF,TRBV2,TRBD2,TRBJ2-1,many
TGTGCCAGCAGAAGAGATCCTAACTATGGCTACACCTTC,CASRRDPNYGYTF,TRBV7-9,NA,TRBJ1-2,many
TGCAGTGCTAGAGATCTGGGGTCAGGGCTTAGTGGACCCCTCCACTTT,CSARDLGSGLSGPLHF,TRBV20-1,NA,TRBJ1-6,many
TGCAGTGCTAGAGATTTTATAGGCAGTCCCGCTGAAGCTTTCTTT,CSARDFIGSPAEAFF,TRBV20-1,NA,TRBJ1-1,NA
TGTGCCAGCAGTCCCAAGGGACTTACGACAGATACGCAGTATTTT,CASSPKGLTTDTQYF,TRBV12-3/TRBV12-4,NA,TRBJ2-3,many
TGTGCCAGCAGCCACCTAGCGGTACAGAGGAATGAGCAGTTCTTC,CASSHLAVQRNEQFF,TRBV3-1,TRBD2,TRBJ2-1,NA
TGTGCCAGCAGCTTGGGTGGCCGGACCCGAGGGTCGGAGGAAAAACTGTTTTTT,CASSLGGRTRGSEEKLFF,TRBV5-4,NA,TRBJ1-4,few
TGTGCCAGCAGTTTAGCAGGGACTGGGGCCAACGTCCTGACTTTC,CASSLAGTGANVLTF,TRBV27,NA,TRBJ2-6,many
TGTGCCAGCATGGGACTAGCGGGAGTTTGGACCCAGTACTTC,CASMGLAGVWTQYF,TRBV28,TRBD2,TRBJ2-5,many
TGCAGTGCTTGTCGCGAGACTGAGGTTGGAGAGCAGTACTTC,CSACRETEVGEQYF,TRBV20-1,NA,TRBJ2-7,many
TGTGCCAGCAGTTTGGTCGGGAGGGCACAGTTCTTC,CASSLVGRAQFF,TRBV28,TRBD2,TRBJ2-1,NA
TGTGCCAGCAGGTCTGGAGGGCCCTATGAGCAGTTCTTC,CASRSGGPYEQFF,TRBV6-1,NA,TRBJ2-1,few
TGTGCCAGCAGTCGGAGGGTAGTAGAAAAACTGTTTTTT,CASSRRVVEKLFF,TRBV2,NA,TRBJ1-4,many
TGTGCCACCAGTGAGTCCGTGAACACTGAAGCTTTCTTT,CATSESVNTEAFF,TRBV24-1,NA,TRBJ1-1,many
TGTGCCAGCACCCGTGACATACTGAACACTGAAGCTTTCTTT,CASTRDILNTEAFF,TRBV12-3/TRBV12-4,NA,TRBJ1-1,many
TGTGCCAGCAGTTTATCACTAGCGGGAGTCTACGAGCAGTACTTC,CASSLSLAGVYEQYF,TRBV12-3/TRBV12-4,TRBD2,TRBJ2-7,many
TGTGCCAGCAGCACGGGCCGCCATGGAAACACCATATATTTT,CASSTGRHGNTIYF,TRBV6-1,NA,TRBJ1-3,many
TGTGCCAGCAGCTTCCTCGCGGGAACTTTAGGGGAGCAGTACTTC,CASSFLAGTLGEQYF,TRBV11-2,NA,TRBJ2-7,many
TGCAGCGGAACAAGCGACGATGGCTACACCTTC,CSGTSDDGYTF,TRBV29-1,NA,TRBJ1-2,many
TGCAGTGCCCAACGGACAAGTACGCAGTATTTT,CSAQRTSTQYF,TRBV20-1,NA,TRBJ2-3,many
TGTGCCAGCAGTAGAATCGGAGAGGGATGGGGGGAGACCCAGTACTTC,CASSRIGEGWGETQYF,TRBV2,NA,TRBJ2-5,many
TGTGCCAGTAGGAGGAGTAGGAACACTGAAGCTTTCTTT,CASRRSRNTEAFF,TRBV19,NA,TRBJ1-1,NA
TGCGCCAGCAGTGAGGGCTCGTCTTTCTTTAACACCGGGGAGCTGTTTTTT,CASSEGSSFFNTGELFF,TRBV10-1,NA,TRBJ2-2,few
TGTGCCATCCGGGAGAACACTGAAGCTTTCTTT,CAIRENTEAFF,TRBV6-1,NA,TRBJ1-1,NA
TGCAGCGTTACTAGGGGCGTAAATGAGCAGTTCTTC,CSVTRGVNEQFF,TRBV29-1,NA,TRBJ2-1,many
TGCAGTGCTAACCGGGAGGCCTACGAGCAGTACTTC,CSANREAYEQYF,TRBV20-1,TRBD2,TRBJ2-7,many
TGTGCCAGTCGAACCCAGGGAAGAGAAGAGACCCAGTACTTC,CASRTQGREETQYF,TRBV28,NA,TRBJ2-5,many
TGCGCCAGCAGCTTAGGACCCTTGGCTACCAATGAGCAGTTCTTC,CASSLGPLATNEQFF,TRBV5-1,NA,TRBJ2-1,once
TGTGCCAGCAGACCTCACGGGGGGGGCGGGAAAGCGGATACGCAGTATTTT,CASRPHGGGGKADTQYF,TRBV11-3,TRBD2,TRBJ2-3,NA